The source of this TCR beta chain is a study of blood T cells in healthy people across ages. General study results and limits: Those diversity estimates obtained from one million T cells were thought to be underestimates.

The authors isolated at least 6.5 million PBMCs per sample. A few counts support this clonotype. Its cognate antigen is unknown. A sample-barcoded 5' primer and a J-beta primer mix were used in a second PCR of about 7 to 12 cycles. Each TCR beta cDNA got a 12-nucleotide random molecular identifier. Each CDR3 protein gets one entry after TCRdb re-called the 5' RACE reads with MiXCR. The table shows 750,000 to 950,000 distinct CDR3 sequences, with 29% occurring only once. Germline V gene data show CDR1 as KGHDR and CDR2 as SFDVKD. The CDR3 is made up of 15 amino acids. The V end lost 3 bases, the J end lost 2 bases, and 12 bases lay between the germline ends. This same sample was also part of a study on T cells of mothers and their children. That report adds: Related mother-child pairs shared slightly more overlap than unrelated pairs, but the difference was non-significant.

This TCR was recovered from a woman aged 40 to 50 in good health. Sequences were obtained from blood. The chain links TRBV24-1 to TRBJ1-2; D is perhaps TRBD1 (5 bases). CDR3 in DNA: TGTGCCACCAGTGATCCCTCAGGGACCAACTATGGCTACACCTTC. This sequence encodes CATSDPSGTNYGYTF.